This is a list of T cell receptor beta chains from one sample in a study of cytotoxic CD8 clonotypes in ibrutinib-treated CLL. Some clones are missing from TCRdb's copy, which holds only in-frame ones; the method was immunoSEQ multiplex PCR. Here the sample spans hundreds of thousands of clones, 70% being singletons. The sequences come from PBMCs, collected after 24 months of ibrutinib treatment. These receptors all come from a human donor with chronic lymphocytic leukemia. CDR3s include the opening cysteine and the closing phenylalanine or tryptophan. The order of the fields is V gene, clone size, CDR3 length, J gene, D gene, CDR3 protein, CDR3 DNA. A D gene is named only where the DNA matches it firmly. Size values are once, few and many counts, or a class for expanded clones, and some rows have none.

TRBV7-2	.	15	TRBJ2-1	.	CASSLVGVWDNEQFF	TGTGCCAGCAGCTTAGTAGGGGTGTGGGACAATGAGCAGTTCTTC
TRBV4-2	few	13	TRBJ2-3	.	CASSQELPDTQYF	TGTGCCAGCAGCCAAGAACTTCCCGACACGCAGTATTTT
TRBV4-3	.	14	TRBJ2-5	.	CASSPFRGLETQYF	TGCGCCAGCAGCCCCTTCAGAGGGCTGGAGACCCAGTACTTC
TRBV2	.	14	TRBJ2-2	TRBD1	CASSGTGGTGELFF	TGTGCCAGCAGTGGGACAGGGGGGACCGGGGAGCTGTTTTTT
TRBV30	once	14	TRBJ2-7	TRBD2	CASLAGGYGNEQYF	TGTGCCTCCCTAGCGGGAGGGTACGGGAACGAGCAGTACTTC
TRBV29-1	once	14	TRBJ2-1	.	CSVEPPSSYNEQFF	TGCAGCGTTGAACCCCCGAGCTCCTACAATGAGCAGTTCTTC
TRBV11-3	once	15	TRBJ1-1	.	CASSTGTGYNTEAFF	TGTGCCAGCAGCACAGGTACAGGGTATAACACTGAAGCTTTCTTT
TRBV5-1	.	16	TRBJ2-2	TRBD2	CASSFSGRAGTGELFF	TGCGCCAGCAGCTTTAGCGGGAGGGCCGGGACCGGGGAGCTGTTTTTT
TRBV2	few	14	TRBJ1-2	TRBD1	CASSEARTGDGYTF	TGTGCCAGCAGTGAAGCCCGGACAGGGGATGGCTACACCTTC
TRBV9	.	14	TRBJ1-1	.	CASSVVPEGTEAFF	TGTGCCAGCAGCGTAGTCCCCGAGGGGACTGAAGCTTTCTTT
TRBV6-1	.	12	TRBJ2-7	TRBD1	CATDRGHYEQYF	TGTGCCACTGACAGGGGGCACTACGAGCAGTACTTC
TRBV27	once	13	TRBJ2-7	TRBD1	CASSSGQFYEQYF	TGTGCCAGCAGTTCGGGACAGTTCTACGAGCAGTACTTC
TRBV29-1	few	13	TRBJ1-2	.	CSARTEANYGYTF	TGCAGCGCAAGGACAGAAGCTAACTATGGCTACACCTTC
TRBV5-1	few	15	TRBJ2-1	TRBD1	CASSLGDSQRDEQFF	TGCGCCAGCAGCTTGGGGGACAGCCAAAGGGATGAGCAGTTCTTC
TRBV14	.	13	TRBJ2-7	TRBD2	CASSHPLREQQYF	TGTGCCAGCAGCCACCCCCTGCGGGAGCAGCAGTACTTC
TRBV29-1	.	15	TRBJ1-2	.	CSVEGTADRPDGYTF	TGCAGCGTTGAAGGGACAGCCGATCGCCCAGATGGCTACACCTTC
TRBV28	.	16	TRBJ1-5	.	CAIRPDSLYSNQPQHF	TGTGCCATCCGTCCCGACAGCCTGTATAGCAATCAGCCCCAGCATTTT
TRBV7-3	.	15	TRBJ2-1	.	CASSRGASGYNEQFF	TGTGCCAGCAGTAGGGGGGCTAGCGGATACAATGAGCAGTTCTTC
TRBV5-6	.	16	TRBJ2-1	TRBD2	CASSSLAVSSYNEQFF	TGTGCCAGCAGCTCTCTAGCGGTGAGCTCCTACAATGAGCAGTTCTTC
TRBV7-9	.	12	TRBJ1-1	.	CASSTDSLAAFF	TGTGCCAGCAGCACCGACAGTTTGGCTGCTTTCTTT
TRBV5-4	.	15	TRBJ1-3	.	CASSPGTTSGNTIYF	TGTGCCAGCAGCCCTGGGACAACCTCTGGAAACACCATATATTTT
TRBV20-1	.	10	TRBJ2-1	.	CSAGGYEQFF	TGCAGTGCTGGGGGGTATGAGCAGTTCTTC
TRBV9	.	16	TRBJ2-7	.	CASSADHGRTSYEQYF	TGTGCCAGCAGCGCGGATCATGGCCGAACCTCCTACGAGCAGTACTTC
TRBV27	few	13	TRBJ1-1	.	CASSLWRNTEAFF	TGTGCCAGCAGTTTATGGCGGAACACTGAAGCTTTCTTT
TRBV6-5	.	14	TRBJ2-3	.	CASSYLDTMGTQYF	TGTGCCAGCAGTTACCTGGACACCATGGGTACGCAGTATTTT
TRBV7-8	once	16	TRBJ2-2	.	CASSLRKSRSTGELFF	TGTGCCAGCAGCTTGAGAAAAAGTCGCAGCACCGGGGAGCTGTTTTTT
TRBV9	.	13	TRBJ2-3	.	CASSVAATDTQYF	TGTGCCAGCAGCGTAGCCGCTACAGATACGCAGTATTTT
TRBV5-5	.	14	TRBJ2-7	TRBD2	CASSYLAGVGEQYF	TGTGCCAGCAGCTACCTAGCGGGAGTTGGCGAGCAGTACTTC
TRBV6-5	few	15	TRBJ2-5	TRBD2	CASSSSGSGGETQYF	TGTGCCAGCAGTAGCAGCGGGAGCGGAGGAGAGACCCAGTACTTC
TRBV19	.	13	TRBJ2-3	TRBD1	CASKGGETDTQYF	TGTGCCAGTAAAGGGGGCGAGACAGATACGCAGTATTTT
TRBV2	few	16	TRBJ1-2	.	CAGQVQTGGGPYGYTF	TGTGCCGGCCAAGTTCAAACAGGTGGGGGGCCGTATGGCTACACCTTC
TRBV27	.	15	TRBJ2-7	TRBD2	CASSPASGLSYEQYF	TGTGCCAGCAGTCCTGCTAGCGGACTTTCCTACGAGCAGTACTTC
TRBV7-9	.	14	TRBJ1-4	.	CASSFGTENEKLFF	TGTGCCAGCAGCTTCGGGACCGAAAATGAAAAACTGTTTTTT
TRBV28	.	14	TRBJ1-4	.	CASSRTLGGEKLFF	TGTGCCAGCAGTCGGACTTTGGGGGGGGAAAAACTGTTTTTT
TRBV13	.	17	TRBJ2-7	TRBD2	CASSLRGLAGAVHEQYF	TGTGCCAGCAGCCTAAGAGGGTTGGCGGGAGCGGTTCACGAGCAGTACTTC
TRBV27	.	15	TRBJ2-7	TRBD2	CASRPTTSGRYEQYF	TGTGCCAGCCGACCTACGACTAGCGGGAGATACGAGCAGTACTTC
TRBV6-5	.	13	TRBJ1-4	TRBD1	CASRRQGSAKLFF	TGTGCCAGCAGACGACAGGGCAGCGCAAAACTGTTTTTT
TRBV7-3	.	13	TRBJ1-1	.	CASSSENGDEAFF	TGTGCCAGCAGCTCCGAAAATGGGGACGAAGCTTTCTTT
TRBV19	.	16	TRBJ2-7	TRBD1	CASSKGETGEAYEQYF	TGTGCCTCCTCCAAAGGGGAGACAGGGGAGGCCTACGAGCAGTACTTC
TRBV25-1	.	16	TRBJ1-1	TRBD1	CASSGYRGEKGTEAFF	TGTGCCAGCAGTGGTTACAGGGGTGAGAAAGGCACTGAAGCTTTCTTT
TRBV11-3	once	12	TRBJ2-5	.	CASSQQGETQYF	TGTGCCAGCAGCCAACAGGGCGAGACCCAGTACTTC
TRBV11-3	.	14	TRBJ2-3	TRBD1	CASSTRTGGDTQYF	TGTGCCAGCAGCACCCGGACAGGCGGAGATACGCAGTATTTT
TRBV6-5	.	12	TRBJ2-2	.	CASGFPHGELFF	TGTGCCAGCGGCTTCCCCCACGGGGAGCTGTTTTTT
TRBV23-1	.	14	TRBJ2-2	.	CASSLWMITGELFF	TGCGCCAGCAGCCTTTGGATGATAACCGGGGAGCTGTTTTTT
TRBV28	.	15	TRBJ1-1	TRBD1	CASEVQQGRNTEAFF	TGTGCCAGCGAGGTCCAACAGGGGAGGAACACTGAAGCTTTCTTT